This is a list of T cell receptor beta chains from one sample in a study of cytomegalovirus exposure and HLA in healthy donors. The table came from immunoSEQ multiplex PCR; TCRdb's copy has only in-frame clones and leaves some out. The data show 180,000 or so clones, about four fifths seen once. Input material: PBMCs. These receptors all stem from a woman aged 25 to 39 in good health and CMV-seronegative. Both conserved end residues are trimmed from each CDR3.

v_call	j_call	cdr3_length	cdr3_aa
TRBV5-6	TRBJ1-5	13	ASSSGLYSNQPQH
TRBV29-1	TRBJ2-6	14	SVGQGLPSGANVLT
TRBV18	TRBJ1-2	14	ASAGLRQAEGYGYT
TRBV15	TRBJ2-5	13	ATSRENNRRETQY
TRBV4-2	TRBJ2-1	14	ASSQAGGGASSEQF
TRBV18	TRBJ1-4	11	ASSPPSDEKLF
TRBV6-1	TRBJ1-5	11	ASSRVVGQPQH
TRBV25-1	TRBJ1-1	9	ASQGTYEAF
TRBV7-9	TRBJ2-7	11	ASSPDRAHKQY
TRBV7-2	TRBJ2-3	12	ASSQTGSTDTQY
TRBV7-9	TRBJ2-7	11	ASSLTGVYEQY
TRBV5-1	TRBJ2-1	14	ASSLVVEGAYNEQF
TRBV15	TRBJ1-1	12	ATRQEVMNTEAF
TRBV11-2	TRBJ2-2	12	ASSFGGVGGELF
TRBV9	TRBJ2-7	10	ASSVETGEQY
TRBV6-5	TRBJ2-3	12	ASSWDYRTDTQY
TRBV9	TRBJ2-1	13	ASSALTTGDNEQF
TRBV9	TRBJ1-2	17	ASSVSPTGTGDPGYGYT
TRBV14	TRBJ2-3	17	ASSPGQGWGLLSTDTQY
TRBV4-3	TRBJ2-3	14	ASSQDGAPSEDTQY
TRBV30	TRBJ2-3	13	AWSGGGQGTDTQY
TRBV9	TRBJ2-7	13	ASSVGALGAYEQY
TRBV10-1	TRBJ2-1	13	ASSLRMGADNEQF
TRBV27	TRBJ2-7	14	ASSFLSGTGTSEQY
TRBV2	TRBJ1-1	12	ASNRGARRTEAF
TRBV5-1	TRBJ1-2	12	ASSAGTGNYGYT
TRBV7-2	TRBJ2-3	15	ASSPPRRGVRADTQY
TRBV2	TRBJ2-3	13	ASARAGPSTDTQY
TRBV4-1	TRBJ2-7	14	ASSPLLLRSYYEQY
TRBV5-1	TRBJ2-3	14	ASSPTSGQRTDTQY
TRBV6-1	TRBJ1-5	13	ASSDPGVGNQPQH
TRBV6-5	TRBJ2-1	13	ASSTLAGGPNEQF
TRBV4-1	TRBJ1-1	12	ASSQVGANTEAF
TRBV6-6	TRBJ1-5	13	ASSRQGASNQPQH
TRBV5-1	TRBJ2-7	16	ASSSGLAGGPSSYEQY
TRBV9	TRBJ2-5	13	ASSVNSGGAETQY
TRBV30	-	11	AWSRSGIGEQY
TRBV4-2	TRBJ1-5	13	ASSQAGTLDQPQH
TRBV18	TRBJ2-5	14	ASSGRQGGYQETQY
TRBV2	TRBJ2-7	13	ASSVVGLAGGSHN
TRBV19	TRBJ2-3	12	ATREGGDTDTQY
TRBV19	TRBJ1-5	14	ASSTRGTANHQPQH
TRBV6-1	TRBJ1-2	11	ASSEAGGYGYT
TRBV2	TRBJ2-1	13	ASQLTRTGGGEQF
TRBV7-3	TRBJ2-2	14	ASSSGGGRYTGELF
TRBV5-4	TRBJ2-1	14	ASSSSIAGGLDEQF
TRBV7-2	TRBJ2-1	12	ASSWLAVNNEQF
TRBV6-5	TRBJ2-7	11	ASCRTGAYEQY
TRBV6-5	TRBJ1-1	11	ASGRLLNTEAF